Sequencing of this T cell receptor (beta chain) was carried out in a study of shared clonotypes between healthy human individuals. Findings and limits, study-wide: The generation probabilities recorded for non-shared clonotypes fell below those of clonotypes shared by all four donors. Naive CD4 clonotypes were shared across a few donors at around 5.4%. Blood was the sole source, and tissue repertoires probably differ.

Regarding this clone: Its matching antigen is unknown. The sample carries other DNA sequences with the same CDR3.

V gave up 5 bases and J gave up 1 base, with 8 bases separating them. There are 13 residues in the CDR3. Germline lookup yields CDR1 PRHDT and CDR2 FYEKMQ (reference sequence). Measured with immunoSEQ multiplex PCR; TCRdb has only the in-frame clones, and not every one. The table shows 1.5 million to 2.5 million clones, with approximately 94% occurring only once. It was CD45RO-negative cells, positively selected for CCR7, that made up naive CD8 cells, with terminally differentiated effector memory CD45RA+ cells excluded. The chain uses TRBV13 and TRBJ1-1; D remains ambiguous. This receptor was obtained from a man aged 18 to 29 in good health. The sequencing input was naive CD8+ T cells sorted from blood. CDR3: CASSPGRNTEAFF. As DNA, the CDR3 is TGTGCCAGCAGCCCCGGAAGGAACACTGAAGCTTTCTTT.